The next 12 T cell receptor beta chains were all read from a single sample in a study of PD-1 blockade in classical Hodgkin lymphoma (dated by TCRdb to the early 2020s). The library was produced with the immunoSEQ multiplex PCR assay. Sourced from immuneACCESS, this table was stored by TCRdb with only in-frame sequences that have V and J called. A share of the clones is absent; for the studies checked, an unresolved V gene accounts for under half, and the remainder has no known explanation. The sample has approximately 27,000 clones on record, roughly 80% of them singletons. The top ten clonotypes cover approximately 17% of the sample. The sample's time point, from its label and the paper: cycle 4 day 1 (C4D1), after around six weeks of nivolumab. Every trial patient had relapsed following autologous stem cell transplantation, and prior brentuximab vedotin exposure was what differed among cohorts A, B and C.

The sequencing used peripheral blood mononuclear cells (PBMCs), collected before the fourth cycle of nivolumab. The receptors originated from a human donor with classical Hodgkin lymphoma.

This sequence joins TRBV5-1 and TRBJ2-7; no clear D. This CDR3 comprises 14 residues. Per the germline V gene, CDR1 is SGHRS and CDR2 is YFSETQ. V was trimmed by 3 bases and J by 7 bases, leaving 17 bases between them. CDR3 in DNA: TGCGCCAGCAGCTACGTTGATCCCGCTTGGGAGCAGTACTTC. Protein: CASSYVDPAWEQYF.

The chain links TRBV4-2 to TRBJ2-7; TRBD1 matches 7 bases. CDR1 and CDR2 from the germline V gene are LGHNA and YNFKEQ. J lost 4 bases, V lost 0 bases, and 6 bases had no gene match. The CDR3 covers 15 residues. The DNA of the CDR3 is TGTGCCAGCAGCCAAGATCTGGGGACAGAGTACGAGCAGTACTTC. Translating it yields CASSQDLGTEYEQYF.

The rearrangement joins TRBV4-2 to TRBJ2-2; 14 bases agree with TRBD2. V was clipped by 4 bases and J by 8 bases; unmatched bases: 9. The CDR3 consists of 17 residues. Germline-derived CDR1 and CDR2 are LGHNA and YNFKEQ. CDR3 loop: CASSPSTGLAGAGELFF. The CDR3 nucleotides are TGTGCCAGCAGCCCAAGCACGGGACTAGCGGGGGCTGGGGAGCTGTTTTTT.

The chain has TRBV11-3 and TRBJ2-1; 13 bases align to TRBD2. Per the germline V gene, CDR1 is SGHNT and CDR2 is YENEEA. The CDR3 spans 15 residues. Germline trimming cut 5 bases from V and 5 bases from J; bases unmatched to any gene: 3. The CDR3 region is CASSRLAGGHNEQFF. The DNA for the CDR3 is TGTGCCAGCAGCCGACTAGCGGGGGGTCACAATGAGCAGTTCTTC.

J is TRBJ2-7 and V is TRBV5-1, with TRBD2 identical over 7 bases. CDR1 and CDR2 from the germline V gene are SGHRS and YFSETQ. J was trimmed by 0 bases and V by 3 bases; bases with no gene match: 12. This CDR3 spans 17 amino acids. The CDR3: CASSWAPAGSSSYEQYF. CDR3 bases: TGCGCCAGCAGCTGGGCTCCAGCGGGGTCAAGCTCCTACGAGCAGTACTTC. Looking up the rest from reference TRBV5-1 and TRBJ2-7 gives the full variable domain: KAGVTQTPRYLIKTRGQQVTLSCSPISGHRSVSWYQQTPGQGLQFLFEYFSETQRNKGNFPGRFSGRQFSNSRSEMNVSTLELGDSALYLCASSWAPAGSSSYEQYFGPGTRLTVT.

This clone has only one observation. The chain joins TRBV11-2 to TRBJ1-5; D call uncertain. Germline CDR1 reads SGHAT; CDR2 reads FQNNGV. Trimming left V 3 bases short and J 0 bases short, with 6 bases between. The CDR3 is 14 residues long. The CDR3 DNA sequence: TGTGCCAGCAGCTTGAGTTATAGCAATCAGCCCCAGCATTTT. It translates to CASSLSYSNQPQHF.

This sequence joins TRBV9 and TRBJ2-5; the match to TRBD1 covers 7 bases. The CDR3 spans 13 residues. With 3 bases clipped from V and 3 bases from J, the junction kept 2 bases outside the gene matches. Germline V CDR1 and CDR2: SGDLS, YYNGEE. The DNA of the CDR3 is TGTGCCAGCAGCGGTGGACAGGAAGAGACCCAGTACTTC. Protein product: CASSGGQEETQYF. Combining the CDR3 with reference TRBV9 and TRBJ2-5 gives the whole variable domain DSGVTQTPKHLITATGQRVTLRCSPRSGDLSVYWYQQSLDQGLQFLIQYYNGEERAKGNILERFSAQQFPDLHSELNLSSLELGDSALYFCASSGGQEETQYFGPGTRLLVL.

The chain has TRBV7-2 and TRBJ2-3; D is unclear. The germline CDR1 and CDR2 sequences are SGHTA and FQGNSA. This CDR3 comprises 14 residues. Between the trimmed V and J ends, which lost 1 base and 5 bases, there was a span of 10 bases. The CDR3 DNA reads as TGTGCCAGCAGCTTAGGAGGTTTTGGAGATACGCAGTATTTT. It yields the protein CASSLGGFGDTQYF.

The J gene is TRBJ2-7, the V gene TRBV10-3; perhaps TRBD2 as D (7 bases). Germline-derived CDR1 and CDR2 are ENHRY and SYGVKD. With 4 bases removed from V and 2 bases from J, the gap between germline ends came to 21 bases. There are 17 residues in the CDR3. The CDR3 is CAISGPITGGVAYEQYF. Here the CDR3 DNA reads TGTGCCATCAGTGGCCCTATAACGGGGGGCGTAGCCTACGAGCAGTACTTC.

The chain couples TRBV7-9 to TRBJ1-6; D uncertain. This CDR3 comprises 12 residues. Germline V lookup: CDR1 SEHNR, CDR2 FQNEAQ (reference sequence). Trimming cost V 5 bases and J 7 bases, with 6 bases left between them. The CDR3 DNA sequence: TGTGCCAGCAGCCGAGAGAATTCACCCCTCCACTTT. This sequence encodes CASSRENSPLHF.

The CDR3 reads CATSPGMSGANVLTF. The CDR3 nucleotides read TGTGCCACCAGCCCGGGGATGTCTGGGGCCAACGTCCTGACTTTC. The V gene is TRBV15, the J gene TRBJ2-6; tentatively, D is TRBD2 (5 bases). CDR1 and CDR2 (germline): LNHNV, YYDKDF (reference sequence). V gave up 5 bases and J gave up 1 base, with 9 bases separating them. The CDR3 spans 15 residues.

V gene TRBV5-6 combines with J gene TRBJ2-3; tentatively, D is TRBD2 (5 bases). Germline CDR1 SGHDT, CDR2 YYEEEE. V gave up 4 bases and J gave up 3 bases, with 9 bases separating them. This CDR3 region has 13 residues. The CDR3, as DNA: TGTGCCAGCAGCCCCGGGGTTACAGATACGCAGTATTTT. Translated, it gives CASSPGVTDTQYF.